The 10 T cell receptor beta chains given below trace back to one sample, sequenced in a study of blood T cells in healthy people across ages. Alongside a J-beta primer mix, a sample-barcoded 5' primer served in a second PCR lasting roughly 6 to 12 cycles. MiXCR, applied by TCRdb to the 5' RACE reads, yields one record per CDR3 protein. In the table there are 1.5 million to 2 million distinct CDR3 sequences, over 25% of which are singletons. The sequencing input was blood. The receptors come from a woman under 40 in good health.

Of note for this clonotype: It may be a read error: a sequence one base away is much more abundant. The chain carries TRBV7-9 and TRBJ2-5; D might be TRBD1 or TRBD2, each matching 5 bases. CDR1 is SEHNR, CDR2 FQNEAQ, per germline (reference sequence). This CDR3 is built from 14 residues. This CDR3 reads CASSLAGVLEPQYF. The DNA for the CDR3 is TGTGCCAGCAGCTTAGCGGGGGTCCTAGAGCCCCAGTACTTC.

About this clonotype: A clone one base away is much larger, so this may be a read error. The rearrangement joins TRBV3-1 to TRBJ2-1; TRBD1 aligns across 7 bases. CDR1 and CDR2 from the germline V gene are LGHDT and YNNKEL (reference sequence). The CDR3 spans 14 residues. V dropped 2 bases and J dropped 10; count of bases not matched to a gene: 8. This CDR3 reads CASSQRQGEYEQFF. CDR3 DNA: TGTGCCAGCAGCCAACGACAGGGAGAGTACGAGCAGTTCTTC.

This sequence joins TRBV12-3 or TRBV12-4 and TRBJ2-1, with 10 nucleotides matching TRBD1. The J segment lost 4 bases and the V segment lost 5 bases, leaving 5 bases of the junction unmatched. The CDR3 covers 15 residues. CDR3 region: CASSVGTGEYNEQFF. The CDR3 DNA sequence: TGTGCCAGCAGTGTGGGGACAGGGGAATACAATGAGCAGTTCTTC.

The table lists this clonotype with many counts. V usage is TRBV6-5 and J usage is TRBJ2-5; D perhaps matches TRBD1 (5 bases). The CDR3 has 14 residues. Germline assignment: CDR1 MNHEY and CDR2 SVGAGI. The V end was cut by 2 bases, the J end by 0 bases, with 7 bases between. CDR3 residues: CASSYATDQETQYF. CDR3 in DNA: TGTGCCAGCAGTTACGCGACAGACCAAGAGACCCAGTACTTC.

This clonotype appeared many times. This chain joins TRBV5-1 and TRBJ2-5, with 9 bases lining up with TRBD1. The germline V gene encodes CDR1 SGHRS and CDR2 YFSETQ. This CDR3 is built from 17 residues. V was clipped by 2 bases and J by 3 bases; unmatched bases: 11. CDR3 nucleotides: TGCGCCAGCAGCTTCGGTGGATCAAGGACAGGGGAAGAGACCCAGTACTTC. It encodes CASSFGGSRTGEETQYF.

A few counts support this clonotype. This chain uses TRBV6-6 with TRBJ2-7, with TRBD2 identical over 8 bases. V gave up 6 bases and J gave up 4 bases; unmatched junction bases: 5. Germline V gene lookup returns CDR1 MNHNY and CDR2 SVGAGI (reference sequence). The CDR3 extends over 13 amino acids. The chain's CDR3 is CASRPGGPYEQYF. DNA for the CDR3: TGTGCCAGCAGACCGGGAGGGCCATACGAGCAGTACTTC.

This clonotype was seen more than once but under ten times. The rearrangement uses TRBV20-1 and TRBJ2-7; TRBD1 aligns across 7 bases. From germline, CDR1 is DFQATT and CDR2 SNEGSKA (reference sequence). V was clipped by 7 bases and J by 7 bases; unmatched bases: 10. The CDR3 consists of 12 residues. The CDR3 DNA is TGCAGTGTCAGCGACAGGGAACGGGAGCAGTACTTC. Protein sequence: CSVSDREREQYF.

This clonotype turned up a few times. The chain's CDR3 is CASSLAVTTNQPQHF. CDR3 coding DNA: TGTGCCAGCAGTTTGGCCGTCACGACAAATCAGCCCCAGCATTTT. The rearrangement links TRBV12-3 or TRBV12-4 to TRBJ1-5, with no clear D. The CDR3 runs 15 residues. V shed 3 bases and J shed 4 bases, with 13 bases lying between them.

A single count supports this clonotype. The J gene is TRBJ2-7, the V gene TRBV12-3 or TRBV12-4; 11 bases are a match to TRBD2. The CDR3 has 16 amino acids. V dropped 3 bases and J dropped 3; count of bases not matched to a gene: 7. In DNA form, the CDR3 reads TGTGCCAGCAGTTTCTGGTTAGCGGGAGGGTTCTACGAGCAGTACTTC. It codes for CASSFWLAGGFYEQYF.

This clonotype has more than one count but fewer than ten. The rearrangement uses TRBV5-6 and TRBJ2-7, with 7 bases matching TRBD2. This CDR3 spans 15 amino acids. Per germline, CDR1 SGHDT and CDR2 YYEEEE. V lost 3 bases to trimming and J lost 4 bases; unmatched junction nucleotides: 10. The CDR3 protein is CASSWGGGSGYEQYF. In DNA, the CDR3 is TGTGCCAGCAGCTGGGGAGGCGGGAGTGGATACGAGCAGTACTTC.